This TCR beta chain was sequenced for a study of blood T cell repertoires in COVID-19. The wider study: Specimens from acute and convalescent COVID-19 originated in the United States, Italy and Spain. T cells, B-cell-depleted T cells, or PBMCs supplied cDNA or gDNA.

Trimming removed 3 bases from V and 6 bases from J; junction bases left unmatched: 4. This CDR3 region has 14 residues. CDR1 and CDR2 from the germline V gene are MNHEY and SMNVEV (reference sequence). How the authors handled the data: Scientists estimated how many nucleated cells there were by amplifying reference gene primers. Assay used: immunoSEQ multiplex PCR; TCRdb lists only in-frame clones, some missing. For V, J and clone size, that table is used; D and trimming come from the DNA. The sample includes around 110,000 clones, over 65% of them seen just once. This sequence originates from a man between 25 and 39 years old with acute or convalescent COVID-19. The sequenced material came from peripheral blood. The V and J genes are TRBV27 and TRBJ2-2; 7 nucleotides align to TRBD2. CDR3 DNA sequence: TGTGCCAGCAGTTTCGGAGGGAGGGCCGGGGAGCTGTTTTTT. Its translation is CASSFGGRAGELFF.